This T cell receptor beta chain was documented in a study of blood T cell repertoires in COVID-19. Study as a whole: COVID-19 samples collected from the United States, Italy and Spain covered acute and convalescent phases. Sources were T cells, B-cell-depleted T cells, or PBMCs; the material itself was cDNA or gDNA.

This clone was recorded a few times. The V gene lost 3 bases and the J gene lost 0 bases, with 13 bases spanning the gap. The CDR3 length is 15 residues. CDR1 is SGHRS and CDR2 is YFSETQ in the germline V gene. In the authors' methods: Scientists estimated how many nucleated cells there were by amplifying reference gene primers. Sequenced by immunoSEQ multiplex PCR; TCRdb stores in-frame clones only, minus some. That table gives V, J and clone size, and the DNA gave D and trimming. The sample records about 88,000 clones, about nine tenths being singletons. This chain connects TRBV5-1 to TRBJ2-7; D remains ambiguous. Sequenced sample: peripheral blood. The receptor was isolated from a male donor with acute or convalescent COVID-19. CDR3 nucleotides: TGCGCCAGCAGCTCCAAAACAGTGAACTCCTACGAGCAGTACTTC. It codes for CASSSKTVNSYEQYF. The whole variable domain, filled in from reference TRBV5-1 and TRBJ2-7, reads KAGVTQTPRYLIKTRGQQVTLSCSPISGHRSVSWYQQTPGQGLQFLFEYFSETQRNKGNFPGRFSGRQFSNSRSEMNVSTLELGDSALYLCASSSKTVNSYEQYFGPGTRLTVT.